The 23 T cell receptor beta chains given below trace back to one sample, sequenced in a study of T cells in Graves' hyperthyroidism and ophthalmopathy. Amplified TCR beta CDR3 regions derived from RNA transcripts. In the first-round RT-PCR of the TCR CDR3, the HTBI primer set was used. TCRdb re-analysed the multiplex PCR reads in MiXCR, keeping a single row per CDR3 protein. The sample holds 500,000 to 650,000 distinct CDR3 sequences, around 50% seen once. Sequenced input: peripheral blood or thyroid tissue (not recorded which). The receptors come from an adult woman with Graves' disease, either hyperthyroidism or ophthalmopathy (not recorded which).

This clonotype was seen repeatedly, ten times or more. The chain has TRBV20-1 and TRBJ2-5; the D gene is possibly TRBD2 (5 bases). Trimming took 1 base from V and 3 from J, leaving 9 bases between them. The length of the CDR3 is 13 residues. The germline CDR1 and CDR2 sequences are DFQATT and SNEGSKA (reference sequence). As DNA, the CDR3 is TGCAGTGCTAGAGTCTCCGGGGAAGAGACCCAGTACTTC. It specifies CSARVSGEETQYF.

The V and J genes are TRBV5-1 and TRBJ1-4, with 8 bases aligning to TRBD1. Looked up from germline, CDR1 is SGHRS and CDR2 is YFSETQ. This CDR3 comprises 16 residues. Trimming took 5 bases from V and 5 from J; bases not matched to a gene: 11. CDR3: CASSRTGTASNEKLFF. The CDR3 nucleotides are TGCGCCAGCAGTCGGACAGGGACCGCCTCGAATGAAAAACTGTTTTTT.

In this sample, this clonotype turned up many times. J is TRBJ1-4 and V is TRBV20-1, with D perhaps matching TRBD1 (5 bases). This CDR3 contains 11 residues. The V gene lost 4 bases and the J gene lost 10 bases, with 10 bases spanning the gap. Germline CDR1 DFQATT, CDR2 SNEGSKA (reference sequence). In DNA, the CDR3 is TGCAGTGCTACCCCGCAGGGAAAACTGTTTTTT. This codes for CSATPQGKLFF.

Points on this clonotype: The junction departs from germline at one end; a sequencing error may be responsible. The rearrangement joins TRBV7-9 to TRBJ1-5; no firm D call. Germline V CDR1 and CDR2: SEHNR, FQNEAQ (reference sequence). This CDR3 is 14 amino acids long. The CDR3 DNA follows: TGTGCCAGCAGCCGGGGAGAGGGCAATCATCCCCAGCATTTT. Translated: CASSRGEGNHPQHF.

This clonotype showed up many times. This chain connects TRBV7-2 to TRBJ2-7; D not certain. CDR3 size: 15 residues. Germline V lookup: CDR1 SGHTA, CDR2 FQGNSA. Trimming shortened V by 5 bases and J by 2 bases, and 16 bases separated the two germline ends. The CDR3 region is CASSGDATYTYEQYF. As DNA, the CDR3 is TGTGCCAGCAGCGGTGACGCTACCTATACCTACGAGCAGTACTTC.

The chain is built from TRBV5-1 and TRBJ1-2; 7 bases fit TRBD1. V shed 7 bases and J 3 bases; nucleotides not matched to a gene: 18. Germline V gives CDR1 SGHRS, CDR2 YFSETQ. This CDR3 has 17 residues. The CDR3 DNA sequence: TGCGCCAGCGGTGCTACCGGGACAGCCTGGTCCGACTATGGCTACACCTTC. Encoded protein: CASGATGTAWSDYGYTF. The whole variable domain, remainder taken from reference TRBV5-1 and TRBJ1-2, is KAGVTQTPRYLIKTRGQQVTLSCSPISGHRSVSWYQQTPGQGLQFLFEYFSETQRNKGNFPGRFSGRQFSNSRSEMNVSTLELGDSALYLCASGATGTAWSDYGYTFGSGTRLTVV.

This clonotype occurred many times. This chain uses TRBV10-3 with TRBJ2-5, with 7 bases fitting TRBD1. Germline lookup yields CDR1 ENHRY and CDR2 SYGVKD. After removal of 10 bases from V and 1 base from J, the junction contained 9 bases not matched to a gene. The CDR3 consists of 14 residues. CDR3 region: CATMEQGPQETQYF. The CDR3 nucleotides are TGTGCCACCATGGAACAGGGGCCCCAAGAGACCCAGTACTTC.

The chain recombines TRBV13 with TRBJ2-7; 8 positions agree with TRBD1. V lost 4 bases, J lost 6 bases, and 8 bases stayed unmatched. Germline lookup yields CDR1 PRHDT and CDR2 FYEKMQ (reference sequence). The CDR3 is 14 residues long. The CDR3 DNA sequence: TGTGCCAGCAGCTCTCGGACAGGGTCAGGCGAGCAGTACTTC. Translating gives CASSSRTGSGEQYF.

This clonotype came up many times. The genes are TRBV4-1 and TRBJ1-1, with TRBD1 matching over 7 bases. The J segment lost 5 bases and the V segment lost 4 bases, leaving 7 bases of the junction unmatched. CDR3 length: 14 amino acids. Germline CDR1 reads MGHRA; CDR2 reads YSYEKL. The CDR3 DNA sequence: TGCGCCAGCAGCCGAGGGGGCGACAGGACTGAAGCTTTCTTT. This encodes CASSRGGDRTEAFF.

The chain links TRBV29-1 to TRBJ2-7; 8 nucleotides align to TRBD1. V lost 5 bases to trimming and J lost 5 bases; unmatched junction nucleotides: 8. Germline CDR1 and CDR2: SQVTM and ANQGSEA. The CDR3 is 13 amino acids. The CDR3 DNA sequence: TGCAGCGTTTGGGGAGGACAGGGTAACGAGCAGTACTTC. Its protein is CSVWGGQGNEQYF.

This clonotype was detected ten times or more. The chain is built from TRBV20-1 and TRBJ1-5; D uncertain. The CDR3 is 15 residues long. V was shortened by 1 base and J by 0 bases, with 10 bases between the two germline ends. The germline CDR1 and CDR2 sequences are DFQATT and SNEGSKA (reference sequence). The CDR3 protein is CSARGDFGSNQPQHF. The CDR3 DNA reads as TGCAGTGCTAGAGGGGATTTCGGTAGCAATCAGCCCCAGCATTTT.

The CDR3 DNA is TGTGCCAGCAGCGGGACAGTTATTAGCAATCAGCCCCAGCATTTT. Residues: CASSGTVISNQPQHF. V usage is TRBV2 and J usage is TRBJ1-5, with 7 bases fitting TRBD1. Germline V gene sequence: CDR1 SNHLY, CDR2 FYNNEI. There are 15 residues in the CDR3. V was clipped by 6 bases and J by 0 bases; unmatched bases: 5.

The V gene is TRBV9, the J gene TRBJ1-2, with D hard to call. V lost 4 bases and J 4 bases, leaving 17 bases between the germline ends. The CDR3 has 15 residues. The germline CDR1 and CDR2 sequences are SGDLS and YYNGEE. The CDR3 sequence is CASSPQSTASYGYTF. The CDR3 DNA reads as TGTGCCAGCAGCCCCCAATCCACGGCCTCCTATGGCTACACCTTC.

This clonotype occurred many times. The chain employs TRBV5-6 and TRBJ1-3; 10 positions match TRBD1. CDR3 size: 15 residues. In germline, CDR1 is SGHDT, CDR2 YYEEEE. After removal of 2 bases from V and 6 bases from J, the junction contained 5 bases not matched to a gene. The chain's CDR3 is CASSFHGTGENTIYF. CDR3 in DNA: TGTGCCAGCAGCTTCCATGGGACAGGGGAAAACACCATATATTTT.

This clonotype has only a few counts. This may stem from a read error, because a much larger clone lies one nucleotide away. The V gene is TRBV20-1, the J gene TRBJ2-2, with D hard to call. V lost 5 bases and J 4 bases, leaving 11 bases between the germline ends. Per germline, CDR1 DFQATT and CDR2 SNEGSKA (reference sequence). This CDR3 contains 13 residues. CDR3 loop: CSAGPHSTGELFF. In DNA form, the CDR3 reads TGCAGTGCTGGGCCTCATTCCACCGGGGAGCTGTTTTTT.

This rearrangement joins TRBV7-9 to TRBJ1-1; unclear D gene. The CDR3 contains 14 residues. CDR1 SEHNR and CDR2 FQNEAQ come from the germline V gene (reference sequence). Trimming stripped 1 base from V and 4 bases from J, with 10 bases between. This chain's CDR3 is CASSLGTAGTEAFF. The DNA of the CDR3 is TGTGCCAGCAGCTTAGGCACGGCAGGCACTGAAGCTTTCTTT. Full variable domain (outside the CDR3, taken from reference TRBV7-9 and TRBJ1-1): DTGVSQNPRHKITKRGQNVTFRCDPISEHNRLYWYRQTLGQGPEFLTYFQNEAQLEKSRLLSDRFSAERPKGSFSTLEIQRTEQGDSAMYLCASSLGTAGTEAFFGQGTRLTVV.

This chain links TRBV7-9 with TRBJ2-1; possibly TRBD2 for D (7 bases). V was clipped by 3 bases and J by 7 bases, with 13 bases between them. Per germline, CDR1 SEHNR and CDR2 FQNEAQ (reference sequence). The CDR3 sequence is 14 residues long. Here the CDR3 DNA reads TGTGCCAGCAGCTTTGCGGGGGCGGCAAATGAGCAGTTCTTC. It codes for CASSFAGAANEQFF.

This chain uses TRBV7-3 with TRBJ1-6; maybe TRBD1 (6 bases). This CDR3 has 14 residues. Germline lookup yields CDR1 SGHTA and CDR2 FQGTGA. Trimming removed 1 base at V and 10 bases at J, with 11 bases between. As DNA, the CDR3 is TGTGCCAGCAGCTTAATGCAGGGGAGCTCACCCCTCCACTTT. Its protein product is CASSLMQGSSPLHF.

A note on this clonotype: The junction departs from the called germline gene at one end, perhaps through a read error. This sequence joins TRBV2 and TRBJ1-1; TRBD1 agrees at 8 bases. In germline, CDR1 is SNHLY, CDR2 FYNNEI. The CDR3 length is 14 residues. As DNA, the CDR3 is TGTACCAGCAGTCTCCAGGGGGCGAATACTGAAGCTTTCTTT. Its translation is CTSSLQGANTEAFF.

CDR3 in amino acids: CAISEDTGANTEAFF. CDR3 coding DNA: TGTGCCATCAGTGAGGACACAGGGGCGAACACTGAAGCTTTCTTT. The rearrangement links TRBV10-3 to TRBJ1-1, with 7 nucleotides matching TRBD1. This CDR3 contains 15 residues. CDR1 and CDR2 from the germline V gene are ENHRY and SYGVKD. The J segment lost 1 base and the V segment lost 2 bases, leaving 4 bases of the junction unmatched.

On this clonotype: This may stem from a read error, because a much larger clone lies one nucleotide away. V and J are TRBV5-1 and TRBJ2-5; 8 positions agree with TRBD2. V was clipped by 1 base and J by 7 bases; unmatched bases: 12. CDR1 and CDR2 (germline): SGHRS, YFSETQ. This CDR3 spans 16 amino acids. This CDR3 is CASSLIPTGGGGTQYF. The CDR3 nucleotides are TGCGCCAGCAGCTTGATCCCCACGGGAGGGGGGGGGACCCAGTACTTC.

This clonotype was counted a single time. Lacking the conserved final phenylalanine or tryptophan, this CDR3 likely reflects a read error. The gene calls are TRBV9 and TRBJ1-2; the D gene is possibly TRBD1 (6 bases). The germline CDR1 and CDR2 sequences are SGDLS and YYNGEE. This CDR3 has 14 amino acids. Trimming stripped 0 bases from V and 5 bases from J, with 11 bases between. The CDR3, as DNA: TGTGCCAGCAGCGTAGAGGACAGTCCTTATGGCTACACCTGC. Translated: CASSVEDSPYGYTC.

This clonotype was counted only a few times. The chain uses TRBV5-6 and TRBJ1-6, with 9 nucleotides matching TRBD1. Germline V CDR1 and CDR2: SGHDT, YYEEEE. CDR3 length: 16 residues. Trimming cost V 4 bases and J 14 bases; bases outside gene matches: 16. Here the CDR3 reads CASSTTTGGDFYTLHF. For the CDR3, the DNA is TGTGCCAGCAGCACTACCACAGGGGGCGATTTTTACACCCTCCACTTT.